This section outlines one TCR beta chain sequence together with its context. Its specificity is unknown. The data belong to a study of PD-1 blockade in classical Hodgkin lymphoma. Study-level results: Diminished baseline TCR diversity has been reported in newly diagnosed patients relative to healthy donors. Underlying causes for the observed repertoire differences were not defined, possibly disease activity or prior therapy.

Time point here: newly diagnosed, previously untreated cHL patient sample. It was PBMCs in newly diagnosed, untreated classical Hodgkin lymphoma that served as comparison. TCRdb's copy holds only in-frame clones and misses some; the assay was immunoSEQ multiplex PCR. The sample holds some 70,000 clones, 85% to 95% seen once. The CDR3 has 15 amino acids. Germline V CDR1 and CDR2: MGHRA, YSYEKL. J lost 5 bases, V lost 4 bases, and 9 bases had no gene match. This receptor was obtained from a human donor with classical Hodgkin lymphoma. V usage is TRBV4-1 and J usage is TRBJ1-2; the match to TRBD1 covers 8 bases. Source material: peripheral blood mononuclear cells (PBMCs). The CDR3: CASSPVQGAGYGYTF. The CDR3 coding sequence is TGCGCCAGCAGCCCCGTGCAGGGGGCGGGATATGGCTACACCTTC.